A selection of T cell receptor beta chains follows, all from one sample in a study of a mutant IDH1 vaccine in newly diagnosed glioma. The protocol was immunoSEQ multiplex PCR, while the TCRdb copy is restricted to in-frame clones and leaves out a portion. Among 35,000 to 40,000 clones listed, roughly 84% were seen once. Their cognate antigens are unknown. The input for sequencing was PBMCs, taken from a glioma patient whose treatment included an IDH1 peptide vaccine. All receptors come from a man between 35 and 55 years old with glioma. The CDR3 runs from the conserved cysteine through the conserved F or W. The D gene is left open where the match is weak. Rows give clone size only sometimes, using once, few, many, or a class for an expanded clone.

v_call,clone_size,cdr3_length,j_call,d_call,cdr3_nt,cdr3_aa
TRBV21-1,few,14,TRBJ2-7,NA,TGTGCCAGCACCTCGCACGGCCAAACCTACGAGCAGTACTTC,CASTSHGQTYEQYF
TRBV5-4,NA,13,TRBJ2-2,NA,TGTGCCAGCAGCTCGACTTACTCCGGGGAGCTGTTTTTT,CASSSTYSGELFF
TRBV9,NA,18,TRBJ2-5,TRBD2,TGTGCCAGCAGCACCGGACTAGCGGGAGGGTGGTCGCAAGAGACCCAGTACTTC,CASSTGLAGGWSQETQYF
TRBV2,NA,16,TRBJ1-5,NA,TGTGCCAGCAGTTTCGCAAGAGTTGGAGGCAATCAGCCCCAGCATTTT,CASSFARVGGNQPQHF
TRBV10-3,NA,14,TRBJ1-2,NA,TGTGCCATCAGTCCACAGGCTGCTAACTATGGCTACACCTTC,CAISPQAANYGYTF
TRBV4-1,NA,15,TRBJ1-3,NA,TGCGCCAGCAGCCTGGACAGTCCTCCTGGAAACACCATATATTTT,CASSLDSPPGNTIYF
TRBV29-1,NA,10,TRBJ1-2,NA,TGCAGCGTAGACAGAGGGAACTACACCTTC,CSVDRGNYTF
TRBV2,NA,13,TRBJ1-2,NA,TGTGCCAGCAGTGTACAGGGCGGGCACGGCTACACCTTC,CASSVQGGHGYTF
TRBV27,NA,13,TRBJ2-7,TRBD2,TGTGCCAGCGCCCGAGCGGGAGGGAACGAGCAGTACTTC,CASARAGGNEQYF
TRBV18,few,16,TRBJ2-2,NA,TGTGCCAGCTCACGTAGGATAGACGCAAACACCGGGGAGCTGTTTTTT,CASSRRIDANTGELFF
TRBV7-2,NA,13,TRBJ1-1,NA,TGTGCCAGCAGCCACGGAGGTTTAAGGGAAGCTTTCTTT,CASSHGGLREAFF
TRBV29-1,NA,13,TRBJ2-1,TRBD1,TGCAGCGGAGAAGGACAGGGGGCGAATGAGCAGTTCTTC,CSGEGQGANEQFF
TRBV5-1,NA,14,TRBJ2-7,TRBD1,TGCGCCAGCAGCTCGTCGGGGACAGGGGACGAGCAGTACTTC,CASSSSGTGDEQYF
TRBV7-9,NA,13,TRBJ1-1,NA,TGTGCCAGCAGCCTCTCTTTGAACACTGAAGCTTTCTTT,CASSLSLNTEAFF
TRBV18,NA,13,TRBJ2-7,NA,TGTGCCAGCTCCGGACTGGGGGGGCACGAGCAGTACTTC,CASSGLGGHEQYF
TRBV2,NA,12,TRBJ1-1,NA,TGTGCCCGGGGGCAGACGAACACTGAAGCTTTCTTT,CARGQTNTEAFF
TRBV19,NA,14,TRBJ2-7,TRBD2,TGTGCCAGTAGGATCGCGGGAGGGAACTACGAGCAGTACTTC,CASRIAGGNYEQYF
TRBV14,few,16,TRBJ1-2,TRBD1,TGTGCCAGCAGCCAAATGGACAGGTCAAGAGGCTATGGCTACACCTTC,CASSQMDRSRGYGYTF
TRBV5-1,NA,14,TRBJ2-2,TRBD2,TGCGCCAGCAGACTAGCGGATAACACCGGGGAGCTGTTTTTT,CASRLADNTGELFF
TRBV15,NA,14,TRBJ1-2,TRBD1,TGTGCCACCAGCAGAGGGCAGGGGGCAGGTGGCTACACCTTC,CATSRGQGAGGYTF
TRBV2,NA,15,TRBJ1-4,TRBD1,TGTGCCAGCAGAGCCGCGGACAGGGTCCGGGAAAAACTGTTTTTT,CASRAADRVREKLFF
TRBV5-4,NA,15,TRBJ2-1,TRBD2,TGTGCCAGCAGCTTGAGCGGGAGGCTTGGCGATGAGCAGTTCTTC,CASSLSGRLGDEQFF
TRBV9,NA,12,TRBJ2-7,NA,TGTGCCAGCAGCGTAGCCGATTACGAGCAGTACTTC,CASSVADYEQYF
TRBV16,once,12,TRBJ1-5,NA,TGTGCCAGCAGCCAATCGGGCGGGCCCCAGCATTTT,CASSQSGGPQHF
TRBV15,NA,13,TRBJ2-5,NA,TGTGCCACCAGCAGAGATCTTGGAGAGACCCAGTACTTC,CATSRDLGETQYF
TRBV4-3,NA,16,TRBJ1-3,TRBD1,TGCGCCAGCAGCCAAGATCGGGACAGCTCTGGAAACACCATATATTTT,CASSQDRDSSGNTIYF
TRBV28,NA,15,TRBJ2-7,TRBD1,TGTGCCAGCAGACCCTCCGGGACAGGGTCCTACGAGCAGTACTTC,CASRPSGTGSYEQYF
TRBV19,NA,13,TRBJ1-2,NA,TGTGCCAGTAAAGCTGGGCCCAACTATGGCTACACCTTC,CASKAGPNYGYTF
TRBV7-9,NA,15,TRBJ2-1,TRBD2,TGTGCCAGCAGCTTGGCGACTAGCGACTACAATGAGCAGTTCTTC,CASSLATSDYNEQFF
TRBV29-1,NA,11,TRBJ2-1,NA,TGCAGCGTTGGGGGGAACAATGAGCAGTTCTTC,CSVGGNNEQFF
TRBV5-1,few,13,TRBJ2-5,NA,TGCGCCAGCAGCGGGGGATCTAAAGAGACCCAGTACTTC,CASSGGSKETQYF
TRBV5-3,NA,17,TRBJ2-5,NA,TGTGCCAGAAGCTTGTCGACGGGTAGCCGGTACCAAGAGACCCAGTACTTC,CARSLSTGSRYQETQYF
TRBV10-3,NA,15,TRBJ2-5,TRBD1,TGTGCCATCAGTCCGAGACAGGGCCTCCAGGAGACCCAGTACTTC,CAISPRQGLQETQYF
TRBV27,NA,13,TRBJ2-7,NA,TGTGCCAGCAGTTTAGGCAGGTTCTACGAGCAGTACTTC,CASSLGRFYEQYF
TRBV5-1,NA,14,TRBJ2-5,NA,TGCGCCAGCAGACAGGGTGGGGTCCAAGAGACCCAGTACTTC,CASRQGGVQETQYF
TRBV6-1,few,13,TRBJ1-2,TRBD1,TGTGCCAGCCCGGGACAGAACCTCTATGGCTACACCTTC,CASPGQNLYGYTF
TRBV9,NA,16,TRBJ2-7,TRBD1,TGTGCCAGCAGCGTAACGGTCGGGACAGGGTTCCACGAGCAGTACTTC,CASSVTVGTGFHEQYF
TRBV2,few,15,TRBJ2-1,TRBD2,TGTGCCAGCATGCTGACTAGCGGGAGGGCAAGTGAGCAGTTCTTC,CASMLTSGRASEQFF
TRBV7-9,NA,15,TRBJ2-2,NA,TGTGCCAGCATTGGGGGTCAGGGGAACACCGGGGAGCTGTTTTTT,CASIGGQGNTGELFF
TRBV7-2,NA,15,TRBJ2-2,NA,TGTGCCAGCAGCTTCAGGGCGGGATTATCCGGGGAGCTGTTTTTT,CASSFRAGLSGELFF
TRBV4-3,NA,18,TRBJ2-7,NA,TGCGCCAGCAGCCAAGCCCTCAATCAGGGAGGGGGCTCCTACGAGCAGTACTTC,CASSQALNQGGGSYEQYF
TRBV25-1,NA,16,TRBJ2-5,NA,TGTGCCAGCAGTGAGGTCAGGGGACCGTACCAAGAGACCCAGTACTTC,CASSEVRGPYQETQYF
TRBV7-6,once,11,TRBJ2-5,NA,TGTGCCAGCAGCTCCTTAGAGACCCAGTACTTC,CASSSLETQYF
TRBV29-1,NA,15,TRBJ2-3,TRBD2,TGCAGCGTTCTTAAAGCGGGAGGCCTCACAGATACGCAGTATTTT,CSVLKAGGLTDTQYF
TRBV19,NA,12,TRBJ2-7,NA,TGTGCCAGTAGTATGACCCCCTACGAGCAGTACTTC,CASSMTPYEQYF
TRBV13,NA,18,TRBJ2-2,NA,TGTGCCAGCAGCCACCGGGCCCTACGGCGGGACAACACCGGGGAGCTGTTTTTT,CASSHRALRRDNTGELFF
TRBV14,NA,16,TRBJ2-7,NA,TGTGCCAGCAGCCCGACGCGGGGACCCACGAGGGACGAGCAGTACTTC,CASSPTRGPTRDEQYF
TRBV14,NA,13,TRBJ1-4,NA,TGTGCCAGCAGCAGAGGCCTGAATGAAAAACTGTTTTTT,CASSRGLNEKLFF
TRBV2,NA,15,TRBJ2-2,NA,TGTGCCAGCAGGTATAACGCGGCGAACACCGGGGAGCTGTTTTTT,CASRYNAANTGELFF
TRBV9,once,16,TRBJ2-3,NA,TGTGCCAGCAGCCGGCGCGACCGCTCTAGCACAGATACGCAGTATTTT,CASSRRDRSSTDTQYF
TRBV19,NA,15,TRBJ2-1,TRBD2,TGTGCCAGTAGCGGACTAGCGGCCTCCTACAATGAGCAGTTCTTC,CASSGLAASYNEQFF